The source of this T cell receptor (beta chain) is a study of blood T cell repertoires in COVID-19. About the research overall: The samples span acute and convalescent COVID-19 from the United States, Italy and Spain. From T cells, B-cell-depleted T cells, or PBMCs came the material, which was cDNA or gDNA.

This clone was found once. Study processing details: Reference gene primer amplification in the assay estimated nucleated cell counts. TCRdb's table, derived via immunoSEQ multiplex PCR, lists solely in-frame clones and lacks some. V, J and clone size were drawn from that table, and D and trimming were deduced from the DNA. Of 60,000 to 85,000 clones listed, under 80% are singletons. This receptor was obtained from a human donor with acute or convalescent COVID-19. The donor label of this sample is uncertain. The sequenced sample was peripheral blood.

As DNA, the CDR3 is TGTGCCAGCGGCCTTGCCTACGAGCAGTACGTC. This encodes CASGLAYEQYV. The chain combines TRBV27 with TRBJ2-7; D is ambiguous. V gave up 8 bases and J gave up 2 bases, with 7 bases separating them. The CDR3 is 11 residues long. Germline CDR1 and CDR2: MNHEY and SMNVEV (reference sequence).